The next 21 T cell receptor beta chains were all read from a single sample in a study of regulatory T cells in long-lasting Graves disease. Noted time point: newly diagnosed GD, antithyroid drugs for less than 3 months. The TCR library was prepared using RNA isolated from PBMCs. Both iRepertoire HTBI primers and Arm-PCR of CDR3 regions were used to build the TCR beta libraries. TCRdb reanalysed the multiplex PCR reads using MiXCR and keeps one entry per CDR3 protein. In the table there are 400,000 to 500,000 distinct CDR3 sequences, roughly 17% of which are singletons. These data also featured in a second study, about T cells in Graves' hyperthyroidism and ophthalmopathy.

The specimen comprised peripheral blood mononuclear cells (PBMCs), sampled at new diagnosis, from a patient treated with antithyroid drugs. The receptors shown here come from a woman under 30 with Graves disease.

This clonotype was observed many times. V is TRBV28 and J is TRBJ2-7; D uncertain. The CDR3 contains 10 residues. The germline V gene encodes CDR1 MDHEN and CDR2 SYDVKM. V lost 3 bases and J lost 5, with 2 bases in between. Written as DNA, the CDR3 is TGTGCCAGCAGTTTGCACGAGCAGTACTTC. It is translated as CASSLHEQYF.

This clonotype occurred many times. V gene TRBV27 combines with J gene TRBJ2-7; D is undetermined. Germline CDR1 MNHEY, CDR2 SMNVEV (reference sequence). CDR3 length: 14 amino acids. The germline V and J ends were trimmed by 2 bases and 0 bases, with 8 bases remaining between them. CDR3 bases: TGTGCCAGCAGTTTAAAGGAAAGCTCCTACGAGCAGTACTTC. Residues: CASSLKESSYEQYF.

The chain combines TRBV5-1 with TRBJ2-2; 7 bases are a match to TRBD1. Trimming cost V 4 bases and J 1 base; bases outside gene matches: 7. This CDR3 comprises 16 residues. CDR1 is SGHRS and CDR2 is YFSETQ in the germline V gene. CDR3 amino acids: CASSVRDRENTGELFF. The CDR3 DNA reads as TGCGCCAGCAGCGTAAGGGACAGAGAGAACACCGGGGAGCTGTTTTTT.

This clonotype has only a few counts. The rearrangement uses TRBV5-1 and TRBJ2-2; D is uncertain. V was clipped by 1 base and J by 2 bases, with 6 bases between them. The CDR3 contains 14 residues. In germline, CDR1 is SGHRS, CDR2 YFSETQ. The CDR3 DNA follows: TGCGCCAGCAGCTTGAGCCGTAACACCGGGGAGCTGTTTTTT. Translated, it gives CASSLSRNTGELFF. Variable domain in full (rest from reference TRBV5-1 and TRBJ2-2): KAGVTQTPRYLIKTRGQQVTLSCSPISGHRSVSWYQQTPGQGLQFLFEYFSETQRNKGNFPGRFSGRQFSNSRSEMNVSTLELGDSALYLCASSLSRNTGELFFGEGSRLTVL.

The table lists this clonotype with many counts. The CDR3 DNA reads as TGCGCCAGCAGTCCTACTACAGGGGCGGATCAGCCCCAGCATTTT. Amino acids: CASSPTTGADQPQHF. V and J are TRBV4-1 and TRBJ1-5; TRBD1 matches at 7 bases. Germline V gene lookup returns CDR1 MGHRA and CDR2 YSYEKL. V lost 6 bases, J lost 5 bases, and 10 bases stayed unmatched. The CDR3 runs 15 residues.

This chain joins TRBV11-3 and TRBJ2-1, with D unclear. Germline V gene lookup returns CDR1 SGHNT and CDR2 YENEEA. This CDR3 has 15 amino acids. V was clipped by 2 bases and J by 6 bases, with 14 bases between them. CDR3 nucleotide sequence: TGTGCCAGCAGCTTACGTAGGGCGCAGAGCAATGAGCAGTTCTTC. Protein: CASSLRRAQSNEQFF.

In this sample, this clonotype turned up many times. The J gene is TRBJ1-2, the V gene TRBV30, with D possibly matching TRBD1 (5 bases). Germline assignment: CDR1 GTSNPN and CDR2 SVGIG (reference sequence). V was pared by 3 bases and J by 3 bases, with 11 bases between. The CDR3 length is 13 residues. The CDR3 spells CAWSGGGDYGYTF. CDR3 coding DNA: TGTGCCTGGAGCGGCGGGGGGGACTATGGCTACACCTTC.

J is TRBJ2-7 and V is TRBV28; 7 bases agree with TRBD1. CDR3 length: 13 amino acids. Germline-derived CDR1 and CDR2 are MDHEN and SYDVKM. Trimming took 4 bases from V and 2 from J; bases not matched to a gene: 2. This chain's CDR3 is CASSWDSPYEQYF. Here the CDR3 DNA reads TGTGCCAGCAGTTGGGACAGCCCCTACGAGCAGTACTTC. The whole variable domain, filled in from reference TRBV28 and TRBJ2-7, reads DVKVTQSSRYLVKRTGEKVFLECVQDMDHENMFWYRQDPGLGLRLIYFSYDVKMKEKGDIPEGYSVSREKKERFSLILESASTNQTSMYLCASSWDSPYEQYFGPGTRLTVT.

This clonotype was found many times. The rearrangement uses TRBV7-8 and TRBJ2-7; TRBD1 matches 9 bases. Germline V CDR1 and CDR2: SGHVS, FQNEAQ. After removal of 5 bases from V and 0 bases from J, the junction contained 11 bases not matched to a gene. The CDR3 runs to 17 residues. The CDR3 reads CASSPPREDRGSYEQYF. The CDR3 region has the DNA TGTGCCAGCAGCCCACCCCGTGAGGACAGGGGCTCCTACGAGCAGTACTTC.

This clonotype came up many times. The CDR3 reads CASSLGTSVINEQFF. The CDR3 DNA reads TGTGCCAGCAGCTTAGGGACTAGCGTAATCAATGAGCAGTTCTTC. The V and J genes are TRBV7-3 and TRBJ2-1; 10 nucleotides agree with TRBD2. The CDR3 consists of 15 residues. V lost 2 bases, J lost 6 bases, and 4 bases stayed unmatched. Germline CDR1 reads SGHTA; CDR2 reads FQGTGA.

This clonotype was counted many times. Written as DNA, the CDR3 is TGCAGTGCTAGAGTCCAACAGGGAACTTCGCGTGAGCAGTACTTC. It translates to CSARVQQGTSREQYF. The genes are TRBV20-1 and TRBJ2-7; D is perhaps TRBD1 (6 bases). The V gene lost 1 base and the J gene lost 7 bases, with 20 bases spanning the gap. Germline lookup yields CDR1 DFQATT and CDR2 SNEGSKA (reference sequence). The CDR3 has 15 amino acids.

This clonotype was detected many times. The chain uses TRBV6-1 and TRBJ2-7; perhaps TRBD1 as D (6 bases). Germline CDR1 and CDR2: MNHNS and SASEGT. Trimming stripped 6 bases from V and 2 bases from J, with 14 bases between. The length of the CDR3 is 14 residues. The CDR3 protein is CASRDWGQAYEQYF. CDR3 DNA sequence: TGTGCCAGCAGGGACTGGGGACAAGCCTACGAGCAGTACTTC.

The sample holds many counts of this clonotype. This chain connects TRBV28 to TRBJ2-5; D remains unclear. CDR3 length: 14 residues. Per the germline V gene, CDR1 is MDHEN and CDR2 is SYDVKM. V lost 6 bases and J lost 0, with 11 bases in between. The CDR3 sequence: CASRSPRYQETQYF. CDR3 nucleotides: TGTGCCAGCAGATCCCCTAGGTACCAAGAGACCCAGTACTTC.

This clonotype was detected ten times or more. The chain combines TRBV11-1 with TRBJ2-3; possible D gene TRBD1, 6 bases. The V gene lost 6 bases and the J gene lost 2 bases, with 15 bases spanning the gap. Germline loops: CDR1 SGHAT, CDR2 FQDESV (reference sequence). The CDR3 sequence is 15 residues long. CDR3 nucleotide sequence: TGTGCCAGCAGTTTTTTCGGGACAAACACAGATACGCAGTATTTT. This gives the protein CASSFFGTNTDTQYF.

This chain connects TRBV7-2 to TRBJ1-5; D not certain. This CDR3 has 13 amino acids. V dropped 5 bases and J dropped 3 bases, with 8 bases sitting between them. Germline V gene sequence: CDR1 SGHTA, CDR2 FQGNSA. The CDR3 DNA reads TGTGCCAGCAGCACATCGTTCAATCAGCCCCAGCATTTT. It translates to CASSTSFNQPQHF. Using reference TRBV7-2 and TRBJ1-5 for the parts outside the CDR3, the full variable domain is GAGVSQSPSNKVTEKGKDVELRCDPISGHTALYWYRQSLGQGLEFLIYFQGNSAPDKSGLPSDRFSAERTGGSVSTLTIQRTQQEDSAVYLCASSTSFNQPQHFGDGTRLSIL.

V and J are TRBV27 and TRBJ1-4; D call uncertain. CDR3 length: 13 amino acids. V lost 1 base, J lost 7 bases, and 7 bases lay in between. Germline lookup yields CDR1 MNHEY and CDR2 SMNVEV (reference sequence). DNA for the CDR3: TGTGCCAGCAGTTTATTTGGAGGTGAAAAACTGTTTTTT. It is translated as CASSLFGGEKLFF.

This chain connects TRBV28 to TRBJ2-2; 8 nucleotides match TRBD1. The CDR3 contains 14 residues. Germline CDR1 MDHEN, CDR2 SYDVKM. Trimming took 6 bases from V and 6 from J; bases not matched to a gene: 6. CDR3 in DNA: TGTGCCAGCAGGACGGACAGGGTAGCCGGGGAGCTGTTTTTT. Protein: CASRTDRVAGELFF.

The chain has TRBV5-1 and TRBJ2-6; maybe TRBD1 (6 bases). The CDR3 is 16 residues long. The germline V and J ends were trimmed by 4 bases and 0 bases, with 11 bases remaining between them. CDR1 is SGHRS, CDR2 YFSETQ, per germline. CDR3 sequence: CASSPPDSSGANVLTF. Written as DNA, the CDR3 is TGCGCCAGCAGCCCGCCGGACAGCTCTGGGGCCAACGTCCTGACTTTC.

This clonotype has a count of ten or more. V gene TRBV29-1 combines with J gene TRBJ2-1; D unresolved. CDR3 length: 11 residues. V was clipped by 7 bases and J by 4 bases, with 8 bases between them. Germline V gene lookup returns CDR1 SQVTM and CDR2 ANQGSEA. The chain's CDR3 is CSGRRYNEQFF. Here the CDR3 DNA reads TGCAGCGGGCGACGGTACAATGAGCAGTTCTTC.

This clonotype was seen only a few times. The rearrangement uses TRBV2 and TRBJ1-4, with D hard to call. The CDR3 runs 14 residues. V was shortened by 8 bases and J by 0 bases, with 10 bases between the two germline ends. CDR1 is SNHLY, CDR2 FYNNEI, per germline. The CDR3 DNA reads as TGTGCCAGCCGCCTGGCCGCAACTAATGAAAAACTGTTTTTT. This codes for CASRLAATNEKLFF. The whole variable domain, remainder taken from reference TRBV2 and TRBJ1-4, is EPEVTQTPSHQVTQMGQEVILRCVPISNHLYFYWYRQILGQKVEFLVSFYNNEISEKSEIFDDQFSVERPDGSNFTLKIRSTKLEDSAMYFCASRLAATNEKLFFGSGTQLSVL.

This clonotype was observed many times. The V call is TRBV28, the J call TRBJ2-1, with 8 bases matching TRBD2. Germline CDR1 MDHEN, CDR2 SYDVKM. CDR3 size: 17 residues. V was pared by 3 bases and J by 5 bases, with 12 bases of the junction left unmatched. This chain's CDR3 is CASSFFLSGRQHNEQFF. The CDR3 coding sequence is TGTGCCAGCAGTTTTTTCTTGAGCGGGAGACAACACAATGAGCAGTTCTTC. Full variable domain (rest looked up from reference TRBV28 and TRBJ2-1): DVKVTQSSRYLVKRTGEKVFLECVQDMDHENMFWYRQDPGLGLRLIYFSYDVKMKEKGDIPEGYSVSREKKERFSLILESASTNQTSMYLCASSFFLSGRQHNEQFFGPGTRLTVL.